These 26 T cell receptor beta chains were all obtained from the same sample, sequenced in a study of control samples from healthy donors and cancer patients. Produced via immunoSEQ multiplex PCR; TCRdb's table is partial and in-frame only. The sample holds about 160,000 clones, around 94% seen once. The sequenced sample consisted of PBMCs. Receptor source: a man aged 60 to 75 with colorectal cancer.

CDR3 amino acids: CASLWEGQVAGELFF. The CDR3, as DNA: TGTGCCAGTCTGTGGGAGGGACAGGTTGCCGGGGAGCTGTTTTTT. The J gene is TRBJ2-2, the V gene TRBV19; D is possibly TRBD1 (8 bases). Trimming left V 8 bases short and J 6 bases short, with 19 bases between. The germline V gene has CDR1 LNHDA and CDR2 SQIVND (reference sequence). The CDR3 is made up of 15 amino acids.

The chain links TRBV21-1 to TRBJ1-5. TRBV21-1 is deemed a pseudogene. The CDR3 covers 16 residues. The CDR3 DNA is TGTGCCAGCAGCCGCGTCCCAGCATATAGCAATCAGCCCCAGCATTTT. This codes for CASSRVPAYSNQPQHF.

V gene TRBV6-5 combines with J gene TRBJ1-2; D is uncertain. Germline V gene lookup returns CDR1 MNHEY and CDR2 SVGAGI. Trimming pared 6 bases from V and 3 bases from J, leaving 14 bases between. This CDR3 has 14 residues. The CDR3 region is CASSLSRRDYGYTF. The CDR3 region has the DNA TGTGCCAGCAGCCTTTCACGGAGAGACTATGGCTACACCTTC.

The rearrangement uses TRBV4-1 and TRBJ1-6, with 7 bases aligning to TRBD1. The CDR3 sequence is 15 residues long. Germline assignment: CDR1 MGHRA and CDR2 YSYEKL. V shed 1 base, J shed 10 bases, and the junction held 7 bases outside the gene matches. The CDR3 DNA reads TGCGCCAGCAGCCAAGGGCTGGCAGGGGGATCACCCCTCCACTTT. As protein: CASSQGLAGGSPLHF.

For this clone: This specimen includes other DNA sequences encoding the same CDR3. The chain couples TRBV9 to TRBJ2-5; 10 nucleotides match TRBD2. The CDR3 contains 16 residues. Per the germline V gene, CDR1 is SGDLS and CDR2 is YYNGEE. J was trimmed by 1 base and V by 0 bases; bases with no gene match: 3. Here the CDR3 DNA reads TGTGCCAGCAGCGTAGGAGTAGCGGGGGGCCAAGAGACCCAGTACTTC. This codes for CASSVGVAGGQETQYF.

Written as DNA, the CDR3 is TGTGCCAGCAGCCAGCGGGCGGAGTTTACTGAAGCTTTCTTT. Its translation is CASSQRAEFTEAFF. V usage is TRBV3-1 (or the pseudogene TRBV3-2) and J usage is TRBJ1-1; D not certain. CDR1 and CDR2 from the germline V gene are LGHDT and YNNKEL (reference sequence). V dropped 3 bases and J dropped 5 bases, with 13 bases sitting between them. The CDR3 contains 14 residues.

This sequence joins TRBV9 and TRBJ2-5; D ambiguous. Trimming shortened V by 0 bases and J by 1 base, and 13 bases separated the two germline ends. Germline CDR1 reads SGDLS; CDR2 reads YYNGEE. CDR3 size: 16 residues. DNA of the CDR3: TGTGCCAGCAGCGTAGATTACTTCCTCGCCCAAGAGACCCAGTACTTC. This gives the protein CASSVDYFLAQETQYF.

This chain links TRBV4-2 with TRBJ2-1, with 8 bases identical to TRBD2. The germline gives CDR1 LGHNA, CDR2 YNFKEQ. Trimming removed 4 bases from V and 7 bases from J; junction bases left unmatched: 6. The CDR3 consists of 14 residues. As DNA, the CDR3 is TGTGCCAGCAGCCTAAGCGGGACTAGGAATGAGCAGTTCTTC. It encodes CASSLSGTRNEQFF.

The sample holds a few counts of this clone. The V call is TRBV11-2, the J call TRBJ1-6, with TRBD1 matching 8 bases. Looked up from germline, CDR1 is SGHAT and CDR2 is FQNNGV. This CDR3 contains 18 residues. Trimming removed 0 bases from V and 2 bases from J; junction bases left unmatched: 6. In DNA form, the CDR3 reads TGTGCCAGCAGCTTAGACAGGGGGCGCGGGGCCTATAATTCACCCCTCCACTTT. Amino acid sequence: CASSLDRGRGAYNSPLHF.

The V call is TRBV10-3, the J call TRBJ2-7; no firm D call. V was pared by 0 bases and J by 1 base, with 10 bases between. The CDR3 spans 15 residues. Germline CDR1 reads ENHRY; CDR2 reads SYGVKD. The CDR3 protein is CAISESGTLSYEQYF. CDR3 DNA: TGTGCCATCAGTGAGTCAGGCACATTGTCCTACGAGCAGTACTTC.

This chain joins TRBV6-5 and TRBJ2-2, with TRBD2 as a possible D gene (7 bases). Germline CDR1 and CDR2: MNHEY and SVGAGI. Trimming cost V 2 bases and J 6 bases, with 13 bases left between them. This CDR3 comprises 15 residues. The CDR3 loop reads CASSYTGRGAGELFF. CDR3 DNA sequence: TGTGCCAGCAGTTACACAGGGAGGGGGGCCGGGGAGCTGTTTTTT.

This clone was seen a handful of times. The chain recombines TRBV27 with TRBJ1-3, with D unclear. Germline V gene data show CDR1 as MNHEY and CDR2 as SMNVEV (reference sequence). The CDR3 has 14 residues. V lost 4 bases, J lost 4 bases, and 11 bases lay in between. The CDR3 DNA sequence: TGTGCCAGCAGTTCACAATATAGAGGAAACACCATATATTTT. It specifies CASSSQYRGNTIYF.

The V gene is TRBV5-6, the J gene TRBJ1-1, with TRBD1 as a possible D gene (5 bases). CDR1 and CDR2 from the germline V gene are SGHDT and YYEEEE. V was cut by 0 bases and J by 4 bases, with 16 bases left in between. There are 16 residues in the CDR3. The CDR3 loop reads CASSLDGKTGGTEAFF. The CDR3 nucleotides read TGTGCCAGCAGCTTGGACGGTAAAACAGGTGGCACTGAAGCTTTCTTT.

J is TRBJ2-5 and V is TRBV27; the D gene is possibly TRBD1 (5 bases). V was cut by 3 bases and J by 2 bases, with 16 bases left in between. The CDR3 is 16 amino acids. Germline V lookup: CDR1 MNHEY, CDR2 SMNVEV (reference sequence). The CDR3 DNA reads as TGTGCCAGCAGTTTTAAGAAGGGGAAAGCTCAAGAGACCCAGTACTTC. Its translation: CASSFKKGKAQETQYF.

This clone was seen a single time. The chain uses TRBV7-2 and TRBJ1-6; D perhaps matches TRBD1 (5 bases). From germline, CDR1 is SGHTA and CDR2 FQGNSA. The CDR3 covers 15 residues. Trimming pared 5 bases from V and 4 bases from J, leaving 12 bases between. CDR3 nucleotides: TGTGCCAGCAGCCCACCAGACAGTTATAATTCACCCCTCCACTTT. This encodes CASSPPDSYNSPLHF.

V gene TRBV27 combines with J gene TRBJ2-3; D might be TRBD1 (6 bases). CDR1 and CDR2 from the germline V gene are MNHEY and SMNVEV (reference sequence). The CDR3 spans 15 residues. Trimming pared 5 bases from V and 2 bases from J, leaving 14 bases between. The CDR3 nucleotides read TGTGCCAGCAGTGGTGGGGACACTTACACAGATACGCAGTATTTT. Translating gives CASSGGDTYTDTQYF.

CDR3 protein: CASSFQGRGLEAFF. In DNA form, the CDR3 reads TGTGCCAGCAGCTTTCAAGGGAGGGGGCTTGAAGCTTTCTTT. This chain connects TRBV11-2 to TRBJ1-1; the match to TRBD1 covers 7 bases. Germline CDR1 and CDR2: SGHAT and FQNNGV. V trimming: 3 bases; J trimming: 7 bases; junction bases outside the gene matches: 8. The length of the CDR3 is 14 residues.

This clone appeared once. The chain carries TRBV27 and TRBJ2-5; possible D gene TRBD1, 6 bases. There are 15 residues in the CDR3. V was clipped by 0 bases and J by 5 bases, with 13 bases between them. Looked up from germline, CDR1 is MNHEY and CDR2 is SMNVEV (reference sequence). Here the CDR3 reads CASSLSTQGWETQYF. The DNA for the CDR3 is TGTGCCAGCAGTTTATCGACACAGGGTTGGGAGACCCAGTACTTC.

The CDR3 protein is CASSEALQGGYTF. The DNA of the CDR3 is TGTGCCAGCAGTGAAGCGTTACAGGGTGGGTACACCTTC. The chain combines TRBV2 with TRBJ1-2; weak D call: TRBD1 (6 bases). In germline, CDR1 is SNHLY, CDR2 FYNNEI. The CDR3 is 13 residues long. Deletions cut 0 bases from V and 11 bases from J, with 13 bases between.

The rearrangement uses TRBV2 and TRBJ1-2, with 12 bases lining up with TRBD1. Germline values: CDR1 SNHLY, CDR2 FYNNEI. J gave up 7 bases and V 4 bases, and 4 bases lay outside the gene matches. This CDR3 is built from 14 residues. CDR3 loop: CASSGGQGARGYTF. CDR3 DNA sequence: TGTGCCAGCAGTGGGGGACAGGGGGCGCGTGGCTACACCTTC.

This chain joins TRBV15 and TRBJ2-5; the D is unclear. The CDR3 runs to 13 residues. V lost 0 bases and J 5 bases, leaving 7 bases between the germline ends. Germline CDR1 reads LNHNV; CDR2 reads YYDKDF (reference sequence). The CDR3 is CATSRDMGETQYF. The CDR3 DNA is TGTGCCACCAGCAGAGATATGGGGGAGACCCAGTACTTC.

The J gene is TRBJ1-1, the V gene TRBV4-1; TRBD1 aligns across 9 bases. Germline V gives CDR1 MGHRA, CDR2 YSYEKL. CDR3 length: 14 amino acids. After removal of 2 bases from V and 4 bases from J, the junction contained 2 bases not matched to a gene. In DNA form, the CDR3 reads TGCGCCAGCAGCCAACTACAGGGGGCCACTGAAGCTTTCTTT. Amino acid sequence: CASSQLQGATEAFF.

This chain links TRBV10-1 with TRBJ2-3; D might be TRBD2 (6 bases). Germline values: CDR1 WNHNN, CDR2 SYGVQD (reference sequence). Trimming pared 8 bases from V and 0 bases from J, leaving 12 bases between. The CDR3 is 14 amino acids. The DNA for the CDR3 is TGCGCCAGCTCCCGGGACTTTAGCACAGATACGCAGTATTTT. Amino acid sequence: CASSRDFSTDTQYF.

The chain combines TRBV24-1 with TRBJ1-2; TRBD1 agrees at 7 bases. Germline CDR1 reads KGHDR; CDR2 reads SFDVKD. V shed 3 bases, J shed 6 bases, and the junction held 9 bases outside the gene matches. CDR3 length: 15 residues. Written as DNA, the CDR3 is TGTGCCACCAGTGATGAGGCAGGGGGGAAGGATGGCTACACCTTC. Translation gives CATSDEAGGKDGYTF.

The V gene is TRBV6-4, the J gene TRBJ2-7; D may be TRBD2 (7 bases). Trimming shortened V by 5 bases and J by 3 bases, and 20 bases separated the two germline ends. The CDR3 sequence is 16 residues long. Germline V gene lookup returns CDR1 MRHNA and CDR2 SNTAGT. The CDR3 region has the DNA TGTGCCAGCAGTCTTATTCCCCGGGGGGCAGACTACGAGCAGTACTTC. Translation: CASSLIPRGADYEQYF.

This chain links TRBV30 with TRBJ2-7; 10 bases agree with TRBD1. The germline gives CDR1 GTSNPN, CDR2 SVGIG (reference sequence). The CDR3 totals 15 residues. Trimming took 5 bases from V and 0 from J; bases not matched to a gene: 7. CDR3 bases: TGTGCCTGGGTACCGGGACAGGGGCTCTCCTACGAGCAGTACTTC. It yields the protein CAWVPGQGLSYEQYF.